Below, one T cell receptor beta chain is given with its context. Antigen specificity is unknown. The sample belongs to a study of T cell responses to AZD1222 COVID-19 vaccine. Study-level points and caveats: Once two AZD1222 doses were given, Spike-specific TCR breadth and depth went up.

Data came from immunoSEQ multiplex PCR; TCRdb stores just in-frame clones and leaves some out. There are 95,000 to 110,000 clones in the sample; more than 85% occur only once, and less than 5% lies in the top ten. The material sequenced was peripheral blood, taken on day 0 of AZD1222 vaccination. The source of this sequence is an adult in good health.

The CDR3 loop reads CASSLFGGPAEAFF. CDR3 DNA sequence: TGTGCCAGCAGTTTATTTGGGGGCCCAGCTGAAGCTTTCTTT. The chain uses TRBV27 and TRBJ1-1, with D tentatively TRBD1 (6 bases). The CDR3 is made up of 14 amino acids. V lost 1 base and J lost 6, with 12 bases in between. The germline gives CDR1 MNHEY, CDR2 SMNVEV (reference sequence).